This entry concerns a single TCR beta chain. Its antigen is unknown. Trimming left V 3 bases short and J 0 bases short, with 6 bases between. The germline CDR1 and CDR2 sequences are MNHEY and SMNVEV (reference sequence). CDR3 length: 13 residues. The sample originates from a study of graft-versus-host responses after intestinal transplantation. Study overall: All of the recipients had induction that used anti-thymocyte globulin, then tacrolimus and steroids for three to four years. Study outcomes and limitations: Graft-donor T cell macrochimerism in patients accompanied high graft-versus-host to host-versus-graft clonal ratios in allografts. Declining HvG levels early post-transplant were linked to peak circulating GvH clone levels. Detection of GvH clones occurred in recipient marrow, and some had their first appearance in ileum or blood.

Clones were sequenced by immunoSEQ multiplex PCR, and TCRdb holds only the in-frame ones, with some missing. The sample holds 78,000 or so clones, roughly 84% seen once. Material: unstimulated CD8+ T cells sorted from spleen or lymph node cells, obtained before transplant. This chain links TRBV27 with TRBJ2-7; either TRBD1 or TRBD2 may supply D (5 bases each). The receptor was isolated from a human donor who was the organ donor for an intestinal transplant. The CDR3, as DNA: TGTGCCAGCAGTTTTGGGGGCTCCTACGAGCAGTACTTC. This sequence encodes CASSFGGSYEQYF.